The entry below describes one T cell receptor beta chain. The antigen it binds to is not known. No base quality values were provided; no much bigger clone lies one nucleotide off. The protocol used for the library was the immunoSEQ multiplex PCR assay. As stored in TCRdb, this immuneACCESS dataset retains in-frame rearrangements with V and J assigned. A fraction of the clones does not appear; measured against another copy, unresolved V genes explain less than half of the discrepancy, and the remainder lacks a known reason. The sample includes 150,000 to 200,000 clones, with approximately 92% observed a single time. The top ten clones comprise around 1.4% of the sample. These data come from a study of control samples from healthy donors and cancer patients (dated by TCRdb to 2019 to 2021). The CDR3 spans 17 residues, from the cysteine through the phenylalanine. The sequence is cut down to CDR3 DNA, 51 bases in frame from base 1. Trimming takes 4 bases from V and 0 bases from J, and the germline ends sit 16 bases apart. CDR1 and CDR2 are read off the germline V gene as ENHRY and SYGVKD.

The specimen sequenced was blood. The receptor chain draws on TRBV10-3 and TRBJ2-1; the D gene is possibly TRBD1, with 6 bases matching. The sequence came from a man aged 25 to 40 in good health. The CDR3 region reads CAISAGIGTSSYNEQFF. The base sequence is TGTGCCATCAGTGCAGGAATTGGGACAAGCTCCTACAATGAGCAGTTCTTC.